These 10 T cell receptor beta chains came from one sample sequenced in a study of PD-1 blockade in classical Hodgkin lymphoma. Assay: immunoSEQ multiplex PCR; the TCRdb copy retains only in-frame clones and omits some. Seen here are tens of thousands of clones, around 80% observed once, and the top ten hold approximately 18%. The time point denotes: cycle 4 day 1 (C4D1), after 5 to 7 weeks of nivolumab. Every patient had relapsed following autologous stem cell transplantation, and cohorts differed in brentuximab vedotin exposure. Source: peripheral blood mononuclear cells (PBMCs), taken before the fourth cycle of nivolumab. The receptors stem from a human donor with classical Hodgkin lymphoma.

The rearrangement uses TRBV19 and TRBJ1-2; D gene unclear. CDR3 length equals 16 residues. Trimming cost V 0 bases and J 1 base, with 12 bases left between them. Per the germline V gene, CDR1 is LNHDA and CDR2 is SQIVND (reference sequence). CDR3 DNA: TGTGCCAGTAGTATAGATATCAGCCACTTTAACTATGGCTACACCTTC. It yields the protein CASSIDISHFNYGYTF.

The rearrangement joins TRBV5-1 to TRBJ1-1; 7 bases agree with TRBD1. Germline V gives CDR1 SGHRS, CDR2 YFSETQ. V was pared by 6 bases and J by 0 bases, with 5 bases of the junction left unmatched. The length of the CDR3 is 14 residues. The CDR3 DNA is TGCGCCAGCACCTCGGACAGGATGAACACTGAAGCTTTCTTT. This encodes CASTSDRMNTEAFF.

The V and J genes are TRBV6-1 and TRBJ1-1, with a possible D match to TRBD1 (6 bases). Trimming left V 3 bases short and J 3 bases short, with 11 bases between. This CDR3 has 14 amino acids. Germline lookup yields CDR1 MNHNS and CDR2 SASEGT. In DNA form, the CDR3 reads TGTGCCAGCAGTGACCTCCGACAGGACACTGAAGCTTTCTTT. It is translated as CASSDLRQDTEAFF.

The CDR3 DNA reads as TGTGCCTCCTCGGGGGGCGGCAATCAGCCCCAGCATTTT. Amino acid sequence: CASSGGGNQPQHF. The chain combines TRBV7-2 with TRBJ1-5; perhaps TRBD1 as D (6 bases). This CDR3 spans 13 amino acids. Germline CDR1 reads SGHTA; CDR2 reads FQGNSA. Trimming left V 11 bases short and J 2 bases short, with 13 bases between.

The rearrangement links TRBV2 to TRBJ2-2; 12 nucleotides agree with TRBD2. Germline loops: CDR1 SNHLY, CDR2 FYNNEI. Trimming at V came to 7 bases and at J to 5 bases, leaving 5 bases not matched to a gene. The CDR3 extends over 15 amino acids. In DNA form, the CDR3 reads TGTGCCAGCACTTGGGGGACTAGCGGGACCGGGGAGCTGTTTTTT. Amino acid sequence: CASTWGTSGTGELFF.

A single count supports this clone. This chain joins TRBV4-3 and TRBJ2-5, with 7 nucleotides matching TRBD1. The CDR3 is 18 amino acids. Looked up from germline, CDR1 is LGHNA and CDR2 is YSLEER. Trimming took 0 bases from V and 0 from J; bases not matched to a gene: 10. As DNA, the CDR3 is TGCGCCAGCAGCCAAGAGGTCGGGCACAGGGGTTACCAAGAGACCCAGTACTTC. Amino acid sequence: CASSQEVGHRGYQETQYF.

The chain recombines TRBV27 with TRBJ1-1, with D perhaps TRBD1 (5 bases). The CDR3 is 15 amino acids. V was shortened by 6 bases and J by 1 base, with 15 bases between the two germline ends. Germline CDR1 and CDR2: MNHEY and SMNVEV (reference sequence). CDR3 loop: CASSLVYQGNTEAFF. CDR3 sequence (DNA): TGTGCCAGCAGCCTGGTATATCAGGGGAACACTGAAGCTTTCTTT.

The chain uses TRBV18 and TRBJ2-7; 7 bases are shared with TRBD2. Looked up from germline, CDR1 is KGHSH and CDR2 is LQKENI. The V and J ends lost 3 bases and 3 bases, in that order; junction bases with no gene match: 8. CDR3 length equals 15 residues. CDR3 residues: CASSPRTSEVYEQYF. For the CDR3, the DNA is TGTGCCAGCTCACCTCGAACTAGCGAAGTCTACGAGCAGTACTTC. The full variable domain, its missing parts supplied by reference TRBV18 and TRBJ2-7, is NAGVMQNPRHLVRRRGQEARLRCSPMKGHSHVYWYRQLPEEGLKFMVYLQKENIIDESGMPKERFSAEFPKEGPSILRIQQVVRGDSAAYFCASSPRTSEVYEQYFGPGTRLTVT.

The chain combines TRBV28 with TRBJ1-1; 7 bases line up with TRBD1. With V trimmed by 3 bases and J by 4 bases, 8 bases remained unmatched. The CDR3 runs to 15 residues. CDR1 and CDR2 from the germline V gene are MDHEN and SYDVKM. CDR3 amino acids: CASSLRGAGGTEAFF. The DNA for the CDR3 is TGTGCCAGCAGTTTGCGGGGGGCAGGGGGCACTGAAGCTTTCTTT.

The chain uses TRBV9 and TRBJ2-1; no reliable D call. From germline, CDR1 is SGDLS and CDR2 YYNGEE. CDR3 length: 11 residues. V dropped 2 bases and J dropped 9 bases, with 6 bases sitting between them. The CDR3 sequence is CASSVAGEQFF. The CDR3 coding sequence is TGTGCCAGCAGCGTGGCAGGTGAGCAGTTCTTC.